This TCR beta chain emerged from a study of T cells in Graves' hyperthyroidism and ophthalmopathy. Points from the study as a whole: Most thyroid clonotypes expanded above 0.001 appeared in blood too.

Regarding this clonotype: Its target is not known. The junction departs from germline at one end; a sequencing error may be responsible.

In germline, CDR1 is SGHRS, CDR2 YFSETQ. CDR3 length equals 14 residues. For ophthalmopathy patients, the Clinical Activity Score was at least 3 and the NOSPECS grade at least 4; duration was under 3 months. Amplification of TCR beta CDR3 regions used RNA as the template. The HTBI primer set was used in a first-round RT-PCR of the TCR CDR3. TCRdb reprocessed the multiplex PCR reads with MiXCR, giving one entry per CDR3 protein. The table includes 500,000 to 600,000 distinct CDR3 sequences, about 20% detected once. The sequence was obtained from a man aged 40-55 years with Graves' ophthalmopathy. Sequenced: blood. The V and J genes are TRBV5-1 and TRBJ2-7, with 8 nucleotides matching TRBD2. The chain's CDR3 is CASSSSGEYYEQYF. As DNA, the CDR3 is TGTGCCAGCAGCAGTAGCGGGGAGTACTACGAGCAGTACTTC.